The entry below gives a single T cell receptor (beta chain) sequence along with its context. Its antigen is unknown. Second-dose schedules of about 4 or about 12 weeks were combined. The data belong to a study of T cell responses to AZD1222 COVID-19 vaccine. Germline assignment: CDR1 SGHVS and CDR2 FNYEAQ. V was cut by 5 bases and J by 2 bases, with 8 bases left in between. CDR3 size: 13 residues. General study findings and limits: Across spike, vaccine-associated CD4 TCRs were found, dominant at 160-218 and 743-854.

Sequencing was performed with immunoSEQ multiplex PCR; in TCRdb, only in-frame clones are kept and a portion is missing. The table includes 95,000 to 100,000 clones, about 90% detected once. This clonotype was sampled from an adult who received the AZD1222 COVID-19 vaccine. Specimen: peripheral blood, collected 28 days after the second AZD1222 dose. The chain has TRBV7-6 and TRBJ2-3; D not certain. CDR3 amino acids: CASSRYSTDTQYF. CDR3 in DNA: TGTGCCAGCAGCCGTTATTCCACAGATACGCAGTATTTT. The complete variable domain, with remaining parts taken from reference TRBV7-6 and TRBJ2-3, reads GAGVSQSPRYKVTKRGQDVALRCDPISGHVSLYWYRQALGQGPEFLTYFNYEAQQDKSGLPNDRFSAERPEGSISTLTIQRTEQRDSAMYRCASSRYSTDTQYFGPGTRLTVL.